These T cell receptor beta chains were read from a single sample in a study of CD8 T cells in ankylosing spondylitis. Via MiXCR, TCRdb re-called the 5' RACE reads, giving one row per CDR3 protein. In the table there are 250,000 to 350,000 distinct CDR3 sequences, roughly 20% of which are singletons. Sequenced sample: blood, either unsorted or a sorted T cell fraction (not recorded which). These receptors were obtained from a female donor with ankylosing spondylitis or in good health (not recorded which). Each CDR3 is given with its conserved first and last residue. Each record gives: J gene, V gene, clone size, D gene, CDR3 DNA, CDR3 protein. A D gene is named only where the DNA matches it firmly. A row's size may be missing; if present it is once, few, many or a size class.

TRBJ1-1 TRBV12-3/TRBV12-4 . . TGTGCCAGCAGGTGGGGCATGACTGAAGCTTTCTTT CASRWGMTEAFF
TRBJ2-1 TRBV15 few . TGTGCCACCAGCAGAGATCTGGGCAATGAGCAGTTCTTC CATSRDLGNEQFF
TRBJ2-1 TRBV10-3 . TRBD2 TGTGCCATCAAAGGTAGCGGGGAAAATGAGCAGTTCTTC CAIKGSGENEQFF
TRBJ2-4 TRBV4-1 . . TGCGCCAGCAGCCAAGATCCAACCCTAGTCCAACTTCCAAACATTCAGTACTTC CASSQDPTLVQLPNIQYF
TRBJ2-1 TRBV7-9 . . TGTGCCAGCAGCCTGTCACAGGGTTGGGGTTGGAATGAGCAGTTCTTC CASSLSQGWGWNEQFF
TRBJ2-5 TRBV9 few . TGTGCCAGCAGCGTATCAGGGGGGACGGCGACCCAGTACTTC CASSVSGGTATQYF
TRBJ2-1 TRBV30 . . TGTGCCTGGAGTGTAGTGGGGGCTGAGCAGTTCTTC CAWSVVGAEQFF
TRBJ2-5 TRBV12-3/TRBV12-4 few . TGTGCCAGCAGTTCCTTCACCACAGGGCAGTACCAAGAGACCCAGTACTTC CASSSFTTGQYQETQYF
TRBJ2-3 TRBV20-1 few . TGCAGTGCTAGAGTTGAGGGGCGGGGAGATACGCAGTATTTT CSARVEGRGDTQYF
TRBJ1-1 TRBV29-1 . . TGCAGCGCCCGGGCCGGGGAGGAGAACACTGAAGCTTTCTTT CSARAGEENTEAFF
TRBJ1-2 TRBV10-3 few TRBD1 TGTGCCATCTGGGGACAGGGTCTCTCTGGCTATGGCTACACCTTC CAIWGQGLSGYGYTF
TRBJ1-1 TRBV20-1 . . TGCAGCGCTGGGGGAAGGTTTGGCCTAGGGAGAGCTTTCTTT CSAGGRFGLGRAFF
TRBJ2-1 TRBV24-1 few TRBD2 TGTGCCACCAGGGCCCCGGGAGGGAGAGAGGATGAGCAGTTCTTC CATRAPGGREDEQFF
TRBJ1-1 TRBV29-1 few . TGCAGCGTTATTGAGACAGCCGAAGCTTTCTTT CSVIETAEAFF
TRBJ2-1 TRBV5-1 few TRBD2 TGCGCCAGCATCCAGCGGGAGAGGGAGCAGTTCTTC CASIQREREQFF
TRBJ2-1 TRBV29-1 . TRBD2 TGCAGCGTATTGGGGGGGATCTACAATGAGCAGTTCTTC CSVLGGIYNEQFF
TRBJ1-1 TRBV6-1 few . TGTGCCAGCAGTCAAACTTGGGGAACTGAAGCTTTCTTT CASSQTWGTEAFF
TRBJ2-1 TRBV24-1 . TRBD2 TGTGCCACCAGAGGGGACTGGGGGGGTGAGCAGTTCTTC CATRGDWGGEQFF
TRBJ2-5 TRBV2 . TRBD1 TGTGCCAGCAGGGACCTGGACAGGGGGAGGCAAGAGACCCAGTACTTC CASRDLDRGRQETQYF
TRBJ1-5 TRBV7-2 few . TGTGCCAGCAGCTTAAGTACAGGAGGCAATCAGCCCCAGCATTTT CASSLSTGGNQPQHF
TRBJ2-3 TRBV7-9 few TRBD1 TGTGCCAGCAGCCGACAGGGATTAGCTAGTACGGATACGCAGTATTTT CASSRQGLASTDTQYF
TRBJ2-7 TRBV6-5 few TRBD2 TGTGCCAGCAGTTTCCCTAGCGGGAGCAGACGCTACGAGCAGTACTTC CASSFPSGSRRYEQYF
TRBJ2-3 TRBV7-9 . . TGTGCCAGCAGCTCCCCTATCGGGAGATCGGATACGCAGTATTTT CASSSPIGRSDTQYF
TRBJ2-2 TRBV6-2/TRBV6-3 . . TGTGCCAGCAGTCTAATACAGGGAAGCGGGGAGCTGTTTTTT CASSLIQGSGELFF
TRBJ2-3 TRBV12-3/TRBV12-4 . TRBD2 TGTGCCAGCAGTCCCGCGGGGGGCGGGACTGGGGCAGATACGCAGTATTTT CASSPAGGGTGADTQYF
TRBJ2-1 TRBV6-1 . TRBD2 TGTGCCAGCAGTGAATTAGCGGGAGCTCCGAGGAATGAGCAGTTCTTC CASSELAGAPRNEQFF
TRBJ1-1 TRBV6-1 few . TGTGCCAGCAGCCGGCCGTTCCACACTGAAGCTTTCTTT CASSRPFHTEAFF
TRBJ1-5 TRBV5-6 few . TGTGCCAGCAGCTTGTATAATCAGCCCCAGCATTTT CASSLYNQPQHF
TRBJ2-7 TRBV18 . . TGTGCCAGCTCACCAAGACGGGGAGGGGGTTACGAGCAGTACTTC CASSPRRGGGYEQYF
TRBJ2-2 TRBV29-1 few TRBD1 TGCAGCGCCGGTGCCTTAGGGGGCGCGGACACCGGGGAGCTGTTTTTT CSAGALGGADTGELFF
TRBJ1-5 TRBV5-1 few . TGCGCCAGCAGCTTGGGACCGCAATCCTCTGGCCAGCCCCAGCATTTT CASSLGPQSSGQPQHF
TRBJ1-1 TRBV29-1 few . TGCAGCGTTGTCGGGAGACTGAACACTGAAGCTTTCTTT CSVVGRLNTEAFF
TRBJ2-1 TRBV9 few TRBD2 TGTGCCAGCAGCGCGGGACTAGCGGGATACAATGAGCAGTTCTTC CASSAGLAGYNEQFF
TRBJ2-5 TRBV7-9 . . TGTGCCTCGGCCCTCCGTGTGGAGACCCAGTACTTC CASALRVETQYF
TRBJ2-1 TRBV12-3/TRBV12-4 few TRBD2 TGTGCCAGCAGTTCTAGGTGGGGACTAGCGGACAATGAGCAGTTCTTC CASSSRWGLADNEQFF
TRBJ2-3 TRBV29-1 few . TGCAGCGTTTCCGGCGGAGGGGGGTCAGATACGCAGTATTTT CSVSGGGGSDTQYF
TRBJ2-1 TRBV20-1 few TRBD2 TGCAGTGCTAGAATCCGACTAGCGGGAGTCAATGAGCAGTTCTTC CSARIRLAGVNEQFF
TRBJ2-1 TRBV29-1 many . TGCAGCGTTGCGGGAGCGGAAAACAATGAGCAGTTCTTC CSVAGAENNEQFF
TRBJ2-7 TRBV28 . . TGTGCCAGCAGTAATGGGGGATCGTTGTCCCACGAGCAGTACTTC CASSNGGSLSHEQYF
TRBJ2-7 TRBV5-6 . TRBD1 TGTGCCAGCCAAACCGGGACAGGGTACTACGAGCAGTACTTC CASQTGTGYYEQYF
TRBJ1-5 TRBV6-2/TRBV6-3 few . TGTGCCAGCAAACCCCTAATTGGGGGCTCGGATCAGCCCCAGCATTTT CASKPLIGGSDQPQHF
TRBJ2-7 TRBV6-1 . TRBD1 TGTGCCAGCACCGACAGGGAGAGGGCCTCCTACGAGCAGTACTTC CASTDRERASYEQYF
TRBJ2-1 TRBV29-1 . TRBD2 TGCAGCGTTGAACCGCTAGCGGCCCACAATGAGCAGTTCTTC CSVEPLAAHNEQFF
TRBJ1-5 TRBV7-2 few . TGTGCCAGCAGCTTTAGCACTAACAATCAGCCCCAGCATTTT CASSFSTNNQPQHF
TRBJ1-2 TRBV7-9 few . TGTGCCAGCACCCCCGGGGACGGTCCTAACTATGGCTACACCTTC CASTPGDGPNYGYTF
TRBJ2-2 TRBV27 once . TGTGCCAGCAGTCCCCGACAGAACACCGGGGAGCTGTTTTTT CASSPRQNTGELFF
TRBJ2-3 TRBV6-5 . . TGTGCCATCGGACAGAGCACAGATACGCAGTATTTT CAIGQSTDTQYF
TRBJ2-7 TRBV6-1 few TRBD2 TGTGCCAGCAGACACGCGGGACTAGCGGGAGAGGCATACGAGCAGTACTTC CASRHAGLAGEAYEQYF
TRBJ2-1 TRBV27 . . TGTGCCAGCAGTCATTACACCCCCGGGAGACAGTCCCGGGGTGATGAGCAGTTCTTC CASSHYTPGRQSRGDEQFF
TRBJ2-1 TRBV6-1 . . TGTGCCAGCAGACCCCCTCTAGCAGGGGCTCTCAATGAGCAGTTCTTC CASRPPLAGALNEQFF
TRBJ2-2 TRBV11-2 few . TGTGCCAGCAGCTCCGCTATATCGATGTTTTTT CASSSAISMFF
TRBJ1-3 TRBV2 few . TGTGCCAGCAAGGGGGATCTCTCTGGAAACACCATATATTTT CASKGDLSGNTIYF
TRBJ1-2 TRBV4-3 many . TGCGCCAGCAGCCAAGATGGAACAGGGGGCTACACCTTC CASSQDGTGGYTF
TRBJ1-6 TRBV10-3 . TRBD1 TGTGCCATCAGAGTGGACAGGGCTAATTCACCCCTCCACTTT CAIRVDRANSPLHF
TRBJ1-1 TRBV6-5 . . TGTGCCAGCAGTTTAGGGGCAGGGATTAAGAACACTGAAGCTTTCTTT CASSLGAGIKNTEAFF
TRBJ2-5 TRBV7-2 many . TGTGCCAGCAGCTTAGATCCTAGCCCGACCCAAGAGACCCAGTACTTC CASSLDPSPTQETQYF
TRBJ2-1 TRBV6-1 . . TGTGCCAGCACCCTCCCGCGTGAGCAGTTCTTC CASTLPREQFF